The next 10 T cell receptor beta chains were all read from a single sample in a study of shared clonotypes between healthy human individuals. Some clones are missing from TCRdb's copy, which holds only in-frame ones; the method was immunoSEQ multiplex PCR. In the table there are approximately 530,000 clones, about 96% of which are singletons. Sequences were obtained from naive CD4+ T cells sorted from blood. Documented subset: CD45RA+ positively selected. The receptors were gathered from a woman in her thirties in good health.

The chain carries TRBV29-1 and TRBJ1-2, with 9 bases matching TRBD1. The CDR3 length is 14 residues. Germline CDR1 is SQVTM and CDR2 is ANQGSEA. V shed 7 bases, J shed 0 bases, and the junction held 6 bases outside the gene matches. In DNA form, the CDR3 reads TGCAGCGGGGGACAGGGAAAGACTAACTATGGCTACACCTTC. As protein: CSGGQGKTNYGYTF.

This chain uses TRBV10-1 with TRBJ1-2; TRBD1 matches at 9 bases. Germline assignment: CDR1 WNHNN and CDR2 SYGVQD (reference sequence). The CDR3 consists of 14 residues. Trimming cost V 3 bases and J 8 bases; bases outside gene matches: 7. CDR3 protein: CASSDRRTGEGYTF. The CDR3, as DNA: TGCGCCAGCAGTGACCGAAGGACAGGGGAAGGCTACACCTTC.

The chain has TRBV9 and TRBJ2-7; 11 nucleotides align to TRBD1. CDR3 length: 17 amino acids. V shed 4 bases, J shed 6 bases, and the junction held 15 bases outside the gene matches. The germline V gene has CDR1 SGDLS and CDR2 YYNGEE. The CDR3 region is CASSSSVGTGGQSEQYF. Here the CDR3 DNA reads TGTGCCAGCAGCTCCAGCGTTGGGACAGGGGGTCAAAGCGAGCAGTACTTC.

The chain links TRBV5-1 to TRBJ2-6; D remains ambiguous. Trimming removed 1 base at V and 2 bases at J, with 16 bases between. Germline V CDR1 and CDR2: SGHRS, YFSETQ. CDR3 length equals 18 residues. CDR3 sequence: CASSLSGRELTGANVLTF. As DNA, the CDR3 is TGCGCCAGCAGCTTGTCTGGAAGGGAACTTACTGGGGCCAACGTCCTGACTTTC. The full variable domain, with the rest looked up from reference TRBV5-1 and TRBJ2-6, is KAGVTQTPRYLIKTRGQQVTLSCSPISGHRSVSWYQQTPGQGLQFLFEYFSETQRNKGNFPGRFSGRQFSNSRSEMNVSTLELGDSALYLCASSLSGRELTGANVLTFGAGSRLTVL.

The rearrangement links TRBV11-3 to TRBJ2-1; D is unresolved. The CDR3 sequence is 15 residues long. V lost 0 bases and J 4 bases, leaving 10 bases between the germline ends. Germline values: CDR1 SGHNT, CDR2 YENEEA. The CDR3: CASSLDSRYYNEQFF. CDR3 nucleotide sequence: TGTGCCAGCAGCTTAGATAGTAGATATTACAATGAGCAGTTCTTC.

The chain has TRBV28 and TRBJ1-4; no definite D call. Germline CDR1 is MDHEN and CDR2 is SYDVKM. V lost 2 bases and J 2 bases, leaving 6 bases between the germline ends. The CDR3 loop spans 14 amino acids. The CDR3 sequence is CASSLARTNEKLFF. CDR3 nucleotides: TGTGCCAGCAGTTTAGCACGGACTAATGAAAAACTGTTTTTT. Variable domain in full (rest from reference TRBV28 and TRBJ1-4): DVKVTQSSRYLVKRTGEKVFLECVQDMDHENMFWYRQDPGLGLRLIYFSYDVKMKEKGDIPEGYSVSREKKERFSLILESASTNQTSMYLCASSLARTNEKLFFGSGTQLSVL.

The chain employs TRBV9 and TRBJ2-7, with 7 bases fitting TRBD1. CDR1 and CDR2 (germline): SGDLS, YYNGEE. J lost 6 bases, V lost 0 bases, and 9 bases had no gene match. The CDR3 runs 15 residues. CDR3 amino acids: CASSVGGTDLSEQYF. CDR3 bases: TGTGCCAGCAGCGTAGGTGGGACAGACCTCTCCGAGCAGTACTTC.

This chain joins TRBV5-1 and TRBJ2-6; TRBD1 is a possible D gene (6 bases). Germline CDR1 SGHRS, CDR2 YFSETQ. The CDR3 has 17 amino acids. V was shortened by 2 bases and J by 2 bases, with 14 bases between the two germline ends. This CDR3 reads CASSFKQGPPGANVLTF. In DNA, the CDR3 is TGCGCCAGCAGCTTTAAACAGGGACCCCCTGGGGCCAACGTCCTGACTTTC.

The rearrangement joins TRBV28 to TRBJ1-5, with D hard to call. The CDR3 has 15 amino acids. Germline CDR1 and CDR2: MDHEN and SYDVKM. The ends were cut back, 8 bases at V and 0 bases at J, with 14 bases in the middle. Here the CDR3 DNA reads TGTGCCAGCCAAGGAACGGAATATAGCAATCAGCCCCAGCATTTT. It encodes CASQGTEYSNQPQHF.

The genes are TRBV29-1 and TRBJ2-3; possibly TRBD2 for D (6 bases). CDR1 and CDR2 (germline): SQVTM, ANQGSEA. The CDR3 is made up of 14 amino acids. The V gene lost 2 bases and the J gene lost 4 bases, with 13 bases spanning the gap. CDR3 DNA: TGCAGCGTTGAACGGGAGTTTGGGGCAGATACGCAGTATTTT. Translated: CSVEREFGADTQYF.